The text below deals with one TCR beta chain. Its antigen remains unidentified. This may be a read error, as it is one base from a much larger clone. Ficoll-Paque density gradient centrifugation was used to isolate PBMCs. The listed sequencing device is Illumina NovaSeq 6000. TCRalpha and TCRbeta cDNA libraries were built by 5'RACE with constant-segment primers, adding sample barcodes and unique molecular identifiers. RNA was extracted from every sample with Trizol reagent. Library amplification was performed in two PCR steps, and a second sample barcode and Illumina TruSeq adapters were introduced in the second step. Sequencing of the libraries was done on an Illumina NovaSeq, producing 2 x 150 bp paired-end reads. The authors' analysis ran thus. The reads were demultiplexed and collapsed into UMI-guided consensus sequences using migec v1.2.7. Using mixcr v2.1.11, UMI consensuses were aligned to TRA and TRB V and J templates and then assembled into clonotypes. A clonotype was counted as expanded or contracted only if both edgeR and NoisET called the change significant, with noise models trained on biological replicates. For edgeR calls, the thresholds were a false discovery rate-adjusted p below 0.01 and a log2 fold-change of 1. As an exploratory analysis of dynamics, PCA with hierarchical clustering was applied to max-normalized trajectories of the 1000 most abundant clonotypes. Separately sequenced CD4+ and CD8+ repertoires were used to assign a CD4 or CD8 phenotype to each responding clone. Through fastp at Q25 and MiXCR, TCRdb rebuilt clones from the public reads, retaining in-frame beta chains. CDR3 protein duplicates are merged, each entry listing the most common genes and DNA. The V and J calls were not made by the authors but by TCRdb's processing. The sample table contains a few hundred thousand distinct CDR3 sequences; only one count was recorded for 15% to 20% of them. Around 22% of the sample lies in the top ten.

This entry comes from a study of T-cell memory formation after mild COVID-19 (dated by TCRdb to the early 2020s). Describing the broader study: TCR sequence clusters from the two donors were largely donor specific. In a couple of donors, T-cell clones that expanded and contracted after mild COVID-19 were tracked by sequencing TCRalpha and TCRbeta repertoires over time. The cohort was made up of two young adult volunteers, one female and one male, who were previously healthy.

V drops 1 base and J drops 0 bases, leaving 4 bases in between. From cysteine to phenylalanine, the CDR3 is 13 amino acids long. The retained sequence is limited to the CDR3, 39 bases, with the frame set at the first base. The germline V gene (reference sequence) yields MNHEY for CDR1 and SMNVEV for CDR2. Study-level results and caveats: Contracting CD4+ clones turned up mainly in the CM and EM memory subsets, whereas EMRA was where CD8+ clones were enriched. Some responding clones were detected in pre-infection memory, suggesting pre-existing cross-reactive memory T cells joined the SARS-CoV-2 response. Whether the second-wave clones peaking on day 37 were SARS-CoV-2 specific was not confirmed. Clones contracting from day 15 to 85 had balanced CD4/CD8 phenotypes, while a second wave expanding from day 15 to 37 was biased towards CD4+. The study included only a couple of mild cases, and larger cohorts that include severe cases with pre-infection samples were judged to be necessary.

Specimen: PBMCs or a T cell subset sorted from them (not recorded which). This TCR came from a man younger than 35 who had mild COVID-19 (a few samples of this study predate the infection). The sample titles of this study are shuffled in the database, so cell type and time point are left out; the donor was told from shared clones. The V and J genes are TRBV27 and TRBJ2-7; the D segment cannot be called with confidence. The CDR3 reads as follows: CASSLFPSYEQYF. In nucleotides, the sequence is TGTGCCAGCAGTTTATTCCCCTCCTACGAGCAGTACTTC.